This T cell receptor (beta chain) was obtained from a study of T cells in Graves' hyperthyroidism and ophthalmopathy (dated by TCRdb to between 2019 and 2020). For the wider study: Peripheral blood was collected at initial diagnosis, before any treatment. An independent validation cohort of under 20 hyperthyroidism patients and more than 15 patients who later progressed to ophthalmopathy tested prospective prediction of ophthalmopathy. In addition, the study compared T-cell repertoires in thyroid tissue and in blood from six Graves' hyperthyroidism patients. The approximately 100 discovery patients were divided at random into training and test sets in a 7:3 ratio. To identify distinguishing TCR V-J signatures, a discovery cohort of 90 to 100 patients was used, comprising 43 with Graves' ophthalmopathy and approximately 58 with stable Graves' hyperthyroidism. TCR Vbeta CDR3 sequencing of 140 or so peripheral blood samples (over 40 ophthalmopathy, around 80 hyperthyroidism and roughly 17 progressor patients) is reported in the paper. Following sampling, methimazole starting at 30 mg daily was given to hyperthyroidism patients, and high-dose intravenous methylprednisolone was given to ophthalmopathy patients.

This clonotype showed up many times. The clone's antigen remains unknown. Within one base of it there is no much larger clone, and no base qualities were kept. Ophthalmopathy patients had moderately to severely active disease, with a Clinical Activity Score of 3 or more, a NOSPECS grade of 4 or more, and a disease duration of less than 3 months. The study excluded patients with uncontrolled infections, other autoimmune diseases, pregnancy or lactation. Diagnoses were based on clinical symptoms, serum thyroxine and TRAb, thyroid ultrasound and orbital computed tomography. PBMCs were isolated from about 9.1 ml of fresh peripheral blood by Ficoll-Paque density gradient centrifugation. Trizol reagent was used to extract total RNA, and RNA quality was then checked on an Agilent 2100 Bioanalyzer. What the study reported, not specific to this receptor: No statistical method was used to set the sample size in advance, and investigators knew the group allocation. Ophthalmopathy was separated from stable hyperthyroidism by a 13 V-J signature model, with around 90% sensitivity and 81% to 82% specificity obtained in cross-validation and 80%/75% obtained in testing. During validation, the model predicted progression to ophthalmopathy a median of about 6.5 months ahead of onset, with around 71% sensitivity and 72% to 80% specificity. Blood samples also contained most of the expanded thyroid clonotypes (frequency above 0.001), which suggests that blood repertoires may reflect thyroid immune responses.

The TCR beta CDR3 regions were amplified from RNA transcripts. The first round of RT-PCR for the TCR CDR3 was performed with the HTBI primer set and the Qiagen OneStep RT-PCR kit. Libraries were constructed in a second round of multiplex PCR, after which size selection and purification were carried out. Paired-end sequencing of the libraries was performed with 100 bp reads on an Illumina HiSeq2000. The original pipeline was this. SOAPnuke was used to process the raw data, with reads discarded if the reads contained adapters or uncalled bases, had a mean Phred below 15, or lacked an exact constant-primer or identifier match. High-quality paired reads were merged with COPE v1.2.5, and unique nucleotide sequences were defined as clonotypes. Clonotypes were aligned to IMGT TRBV, TRBD and TRBJ reference segments using MiTCR v1.1. Analysis was restricted to V-J combinations with a frequency above 0.0001, which covered roughly 99% of repertoires. A TCS score was defined as the ratio between F50 (clonal expansion) and ExV (chaos), using BLOSUM62-based TCRdist between CDR3 peptides within each V-J. Welch's t-statistics and random forest reduced roughly 530 V-J features to 13, which were used in a naive Bayes classifier (R e1071). TCRdb redid the processing of the public reads, applying fastp at Q25 and MiXCR, and retained in-frame beta chains. Entries are consolidated by CDR3 protein sequence, retaining the most common genes and DNA. The V and J calls and clone size come from TCRdb's table, not from the authors' own analysis. The sample records some 580,000 distinct CDR3 sequences, more than 15% of which are singletons. Less than 3.5% of the sample goes to the ten largest clones.

Sequencing was carried out using blood. The clonotype comes from a woman aged 40-49 years with Graves' ophthalmopathy.

The CDR3: CASSLRRSTTEAFF. The DNA sequence follows: TGTGCCAGCAGCCTTCGCCGGAGCACCACTGAAGCTTTCTTT. Rearrangement joined TRBV3-1 to TRBJ1-1, with the D gene not confidently named. CDR1 is given as LGHDT and CDR2 as YNNKEL, both from the germline V gene (reference sequence). V gives up 4 bases and J gives up 4 bases, and the segment between their germline ends measures 13 bases. The CDR3, cysteine through phenylalanine, is 14 amino acids long. CDR3 DNA is the only sequence kept; it has 42 bases, read in frame from the first base.